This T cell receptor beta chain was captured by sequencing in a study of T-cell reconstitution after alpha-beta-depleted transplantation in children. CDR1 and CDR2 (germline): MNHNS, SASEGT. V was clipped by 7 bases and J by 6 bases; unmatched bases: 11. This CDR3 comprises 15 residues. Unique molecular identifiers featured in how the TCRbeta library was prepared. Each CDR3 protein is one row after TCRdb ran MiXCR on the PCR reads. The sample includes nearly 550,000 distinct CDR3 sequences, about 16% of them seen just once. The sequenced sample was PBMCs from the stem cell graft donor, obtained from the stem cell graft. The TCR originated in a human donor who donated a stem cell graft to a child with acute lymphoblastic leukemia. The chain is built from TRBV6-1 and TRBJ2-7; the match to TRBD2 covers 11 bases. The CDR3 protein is CASTLGTSGEAEQYF. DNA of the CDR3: TGTGCCAGCACCCTTGGGACTAGCGGAGAGGCCGAGCAGTACTTC.